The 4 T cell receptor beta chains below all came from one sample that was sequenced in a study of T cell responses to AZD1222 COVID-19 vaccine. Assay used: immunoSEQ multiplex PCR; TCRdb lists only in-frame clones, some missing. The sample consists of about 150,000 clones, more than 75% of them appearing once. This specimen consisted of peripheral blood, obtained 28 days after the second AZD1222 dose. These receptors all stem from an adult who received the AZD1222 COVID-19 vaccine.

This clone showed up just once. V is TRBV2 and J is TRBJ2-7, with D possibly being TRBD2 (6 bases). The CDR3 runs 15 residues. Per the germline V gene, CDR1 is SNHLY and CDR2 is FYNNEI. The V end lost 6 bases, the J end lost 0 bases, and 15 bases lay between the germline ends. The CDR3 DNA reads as TGTGCCAGCAGCGGAAGTAGCGGTAGCTCCTACGAGCAGTACTTC. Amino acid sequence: CASSGSSGSSYEQYF.

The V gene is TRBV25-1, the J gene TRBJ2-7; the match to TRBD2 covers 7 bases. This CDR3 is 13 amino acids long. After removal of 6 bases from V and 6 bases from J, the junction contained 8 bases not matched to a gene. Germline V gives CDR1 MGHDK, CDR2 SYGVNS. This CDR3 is CASSQGGLSEQYF. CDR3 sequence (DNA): TGTGCCAGCAGCCAGGGAGGGCTATCCGAGCAGTACTTC.

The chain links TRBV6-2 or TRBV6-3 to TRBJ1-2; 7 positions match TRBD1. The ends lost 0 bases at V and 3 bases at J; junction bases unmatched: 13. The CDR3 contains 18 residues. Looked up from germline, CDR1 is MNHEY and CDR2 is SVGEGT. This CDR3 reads CASSYSRRGGGIDYGYTF. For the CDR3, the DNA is TGTGCCAGCAGTTACTCCCGACGAGGAGGGGGCATTGACTATGGCTACACCTTC.

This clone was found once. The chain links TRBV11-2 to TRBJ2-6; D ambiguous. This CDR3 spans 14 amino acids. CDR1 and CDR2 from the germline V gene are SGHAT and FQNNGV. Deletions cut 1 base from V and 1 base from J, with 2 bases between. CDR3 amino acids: CASSLVSGANVLTF. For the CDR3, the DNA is TGTGCCAGCAGCTTAGTATCTGGGGCCAACGTCCTGACTTTC.